The 16 T cell receptor beta chains listed next were all sequenced from one sample in a study of cytomegalovirus exposure and HLA in healthy donors. This PCR relied on a set of 60 Vbeta primers and 13 Jbeta primers. Data came from immunoSEQ multiplex PCR; TCRdb stores just in-frame clones and leaves some out. Of about 140,000 clones in the sample, roughly four fifths were seen once. Sequenced material: PBMCs. These receptors came from a woman aged 60-75 years in good health and CMV-seropositive.

In its sample, this clone was seen once. The chain joins TRBV28 to TRBJ1-1, with a weak D call TRBD1 (5 bases). The germline CDR1 and CDR2 sequences are MDHEN and SYDVKM. Trimming shortened V by 7 bases and J by 4 bases, and 22 bases separated the two germline ends. This CDR3 has 16 residues. This chain's CDR3 is CASTNRAGGRGTEAFF. The DNA of the CDR3 is TGTGCCAGCACAAATCGGGCGGGGGGTAGGGGCACTGAAGCTTTCTTT.

The chain combines TRBV28 with TRBJ1-5, with D tentatively TRBD1 (5 bases). The CDR3 length is 13 residues. With 3 bases removed from V and 9 bases from J, the gap between germline ends came to 12 bases. Per germline, CDR1 MDHEN and CDR2 SYDVKM. CDR3 bases: TGTGCCAGCAGTTTTGGGGCAGTGCGGCCCCAGCATTTT. Its protein product is CASSFGAVRPQHF.

This clone appeared once. V is TRBV4-3 and J is TRBJ1-1; D possibly corresponds to TRBD1 (6 bases). V lost 0 bases, J lost 6 bases, and 14 bases lay in between. Germline V lookup: CDR1 LGHNA, CDR2 YSLEER. The CDR3 is 15 residues long. The CDR3 reads CASSQDSTGPPEAFF. The CDR3, as DNA: TGCGCCAGCAGCCAAGATAGTACAGGGCCTCCTGAAGCTTTCTTT.

The rearrangement uses TRBV6-1 and TRBJ1-1; TRBD1 matches at 7 bases. The J segment lost 1 base and the V segment lost 10 bases, leaving 9 bases of the junction unmatched. The CDR3 consists of 14 residues. CDR1 is MNHNS, CDR2 SASEGT, per germline. CDR3 loop: CATYRGLANTEAFF. In DNA, the CDR3 is TGTGCCACCTACAGGGGTTTGGCGAACACTGAAGCTTTCTTT.

The chain links TRBV7-3 to TRBJ2-3; D call uncertain. The V end was cut by 5 bases, the J end by 2 bases, with 8 bases between. Germline lookup yields CDR1 SGHTA and CDR2 FQGTGA. The CDR3 length is 13 residues. The CDR3 here is CASSTRLTDTQYF. The CDR3, as DNA: TGTGCCAGCAGCACGCGCCTCACAGATACGCAGTATTTT.

V is TRBV7-2 and J is TRBJ1-2; 8 bases are a match to TRBD1. Germline V lookup: CDR1 SGHTA, CDR2 FQGNSA. The J segment lost 2 bases and the V segment lost 4 bases, leaving 3 bases of the junction unmatched. There are 14 residues in the CDR3. DNA for the CDR3: TGTGCCAGCAGCTCGACAGGGGCCAACTATGGCTACACCTTC. Amino acid sequence: CASSSTGANYGYTF.

This chain links TRBV11-3 with TRBJ2-3; D is unresolved. Germline CDR1 and CDR2: SGHNT and YENEEA. Trimming took off 0 bases at V and 6 bases at J, with 7 bases between the two ends. This CDR3 is built from 13 residues. The CDR3 region is CASSLDFGDTQYF. The CDR3 DNA follows: TGTGCCAGCAGCTTAGATTTCGGGGATACGCAGTATTTT.

The rearrangement joins TRBV7-9 to TRBJ2-7; 7 bases map to TRBD1. CDR1 and CDR2 from the germline V gene are SEHNR and FQNEAQ (reference sequence). V shed 5 bases, J shed 2 bases, and the junction held 6 bases outside the gene matches. This CDR3 region has 14 residues. The CDR3 coding sequence is TGTGCCAGCAGCGCGCGACAGGGTCCCTACGAGCAGTACTTC. Translated: CASSARQGPYEQYF.

This clone was found once. The chain uses TRBV28 and TRBJ1-3; possible D gene TRBD1, 5 bases. CDR1 and CDR2 (germline): MDHEN, SYDVKM. The CDR3 contains 15 residues. Trimming cost V 0 bases and J 0 bases, with 6 bases left between them. This CDR3 reads CASSLWTASGNTIYF. The CDR3 DNA is TGTGCCAGCAGTTTATGGACAGCCTCTGGAAACACCATATATTTT.

The V call is TRBV4-1, the J call TRBJ1-2; possible D gene TRBD1, 6 bases. CDR1 is MGHRA and CDR2 is YSYEKL in the germline V gene. The CDR3 runs 16 residues. Trimming removed 5 bases at V and 2 bases at J, with 18 bases between. CDR3 DNA: TGCGCCAGCAGCTCGCGAGGTGGGCAGGGGAACTATGGCTACACCTTC. Amino acid sequence: CASSSRGGQGNYGYTF.

There are a few counts of this clone. The chain joins TRBV9 to TRBJ2-3; D gene unclear. Germline V gene data show CDR1 as SGDLS and CDR2 as YYNGEE. Trimming removed 7 bases from V and 2 bases from J, with 14 bases in between. This CDR3 is 14 amino acids long. The CDR3 nucleotides read TGTGCCAGCGCGGCATTTCAGTCCACAGATACGCAGTATTTT. This sequence encodes CASAAFQSTDTQYF. The variable domain in full, with the rest retrieved from reference TRBV9 and TRBJ2-3, is DSGVTQTPKHLITATGQRVTLRCSPRSGDLSVYWYQQSLDQGLQFLIQYYNGEERAKGNILERFSAQQFPDLHSELNLSSLELGDSALYFCASAAFQSTDTQYFGPGTRLTVL.

The chain recombines TRBV4-2 with TRBJ2-7; D gene uncertain. The CDR3 contains 13 residues. Germline V CDR1 and CDR2: LGHNA, YNFKEQ. Trimming cost V 0 bases and J 4 bases, with 7 bases left between them. The CDR3 bases are TGTGCCAGCAGCCAAGAGATACAGTACGAGCAGTACTTC. Encoded protein: CASSQEIQYEQYF.

This chain links TRBV25-1 with TRBJ2-7, with D unresolved. This CDR3 has 13 residues. In germline, CDR1 is MGHDK, CDR2 SYGVNS. V lost 4 bases to trimming and J lost 0 bases, with 7 bases between them. CDR3 amino acids: CASSAASSYEQYF. CDR3 sequence (DNA): TGTGCCAGCAGTGCTGCGAGCTCCTACGAGCAGTACTTC.

The chain uses TRBV18 and TRBJ1-1; 7 bases align to TRBD1. Germline CDR1 is KGHSH and CDR2 is LQKENI. CDR3 length: 14 amino acids. Losses at the gene ends were 3 bases for V and 6 bases for J; bases not matched to a gene: 7. The CDR3 bases are TGTGCCAGCTCACCGGAGACAGGGTCGGCTGAAGCTTTCTTT. Translated, it gives CASSPETGSAEAFF.

This chain connects TRBV4-1 to TRBJ2-7; D perhaps matches TRBD1 (5 bases). Germline CDR1 reads MGHRA; CDR2 reads YSYEKL. The CDR3 is 14 residues long. With 3 bases removed from V and 3 bases from J, the gap between germline ends came to 12 bases. DNA of the CDR3: TGCGCCAGCAGCCACCCGACAGCTATCTACGAGCAGTACTTC. This codes for CASSHPTAIYEQYF.

This clone was detected once. The genes are TRBV28 and TRBJ2-7, with TRBD2 identical over 11 bases. V lost 5 bases to trimming and J lost 1 base; unmatched junction nucleotides: 4. Germline values: CDR1 MDHEN, CDR2 SYDVKM. This CDR3 is built from 15 residues. For the CDR3, the DNA is TGTGCCAGCAGTCGGACTAGCGGGTTGTCCTACGAGCAGTACTTC. Translated: CASSRTSGLSYEQYF.